The rows below give T cell receptor beta chains drawn from one sample of a study of blood T cell repertoires in COVID-19. Generated by immunoSEQ multiplex PCR, the TCRdb table keeps only in-frame clones and is missing some. The sample carries about 160,000 clones, over 75% recorded once. Sequencing was performed on peripheral blood. These receptors came from a man older than 75 with COVID-19, enrolled during active disease. Both conserved end residues are part of each CDR3. The order of the fields is D gene, clone size, V gene, J gene, CDR3 DNA, CDR3 protein. A D gene is named only where the DNA matches it firmly. Clone size, where shown, is once, few, many, or a class for clones that have expanded.

TRBD1	.	TRBV7-3	TRBJ2-1	TGTGCCAGCAGCCTAGACAGGGGCCATTACAATGAGCAGTTCTTC	CASSLDRGHYNEQFF
.	.	TRBV3-1/TRBV3-2	TRBJ1-5	TGTGCCAGCAGCCAAGAACGGGGGCCCCAGCATTTT	CASSQERGPQHF
TRBD1	.	TRBV5-1	TRBJ2-5	TGCGCCAGCAGCCCGGACAGGGGAGCTAGCCAAGAGACCCAGTACTTC	CASSPDRGASQETQYF
TRBD1	.	TRBV27	TRBJ1-2	TGTGCCAGCAGTTTATCGACAGGGGCTGGCTACACCTTC	CASSLSTGAGYTF
.	once	TRBV3-1/TRBV3-2	TRBJ2-1	TGTGCCAGCAGCCAAGAAAAGATGAGCGGGTCGTACAATGAGCAGTTCTTC	CASSQEKMSGSYNEQFF
TRBD1	.	TRBV2	TRBJ1-1	TGTGCCAGCAAAGGGACAGGGGACTTAGTGGATGCTTTCTTT	CASKGTGDLVDAFF
TRBD2	few	TRBV9	TRBJ2-1	TGTGCCAGCAGCGTAGGGGGGACTAGTGTCTACAATGAGCAGTTCTTC	CASSVGGTSVYNEQFF
TRBD2	.	TRBV5-1	TRBJ2-7	TGCGCCAGCAGCTTAATAGCGGGGGCCATATACGAGCAGTACTTC	CASSLIAGAIYEQYF
.	.	TRBV6-5	TRBJ1-1	TGTGCCAGCAGCCAGCGAGGGGGGAACACTGAAGCTTTCTTT	CASSQRGGNTEAFF
TRBD1	.	TRBV5-8	TRBJ2-5	TGTGCCAGCAGCTGGGGCCGGGACAGGGCTCAAGAGACCCAGTACTTC	CASSWGRDRAQETQYF
TRBD1	.	TRBV6-5	TRBJ1-2	TGTGCCAGCAGTTACCCGGGGACAGGCCCGCATGGCTACACCTTC	CASSYPGTGPHGYTF
.	.	TRBV5-6	TRBJ2-3	TGTGCCAGCAGCCGGGGGTGGAGAAACACAGATACGCAGTATTTT	CASSRGWRNTDTQYF
.	.	TRBV4-1	TRBJ2-7	TGCGCCAGCAGCCAAGATCGCGGAACCTACGAGCAGTACTTC	CASSQDRGTYEQYF
TRBD1	.	TRBV10-3	TRBJ1-2	TGTGCCATCAGATCCGGGACAGCCTATGGCTACACCTTC	CAIRSGTAYGYTF
.	.	TRBV7-9	TRBJ1-4	TGTGCCAGCAGCTTAGCGGTCCAGTATAATGAAAAACTGTTTTTT	CASSLAVQYNEKLFF
TRBD1	.	TRBV27	TRBJ2-7	TGTGCCAGCAGTTTTACGGACAGGGTCGAGCAGTACTTC	CASSFTDRVEQYF
.	.	TRBV2	TRBJ1-1	TGTGCCAGCAGTGAGGGCAGCAGAACCACTGAAGCTTTCTTT	CASSEGSRTTEAFF
.	.	TRBV14	TRBJ1-2	TGTGCCAGCAGCCAAGATCGAGGTTTCTATGGCTACACCTTC	CASSQDRGFYGYTF
.	few	TRBV6-2/TRBV6-3	TRBJ2-2	TGTGCCAGCAGTTACTCCTCGGGACACCTGAACACCGGGGAGCTGTTTTTT	CASSYSSGHLNTGELFF
.	.	TRBV4-3	TRBJ2-5	TGCGCCAGCAGCCAAGCGAATCGGGGAGCGGAGACCCAGTACTTC	CASSQANRGAETQYF
.	.	TRBV11-2	TRBJ2-2	TGTGCCAGCAGCTTAGGACAGGCGAACACCGGGGAGCTGTTTTTT	CASSLGQANTGELFF
TRBD1	.	TRBV12-3/TRBV12-4	TRBJ1-2	TGTGCCAGCAGTCGGACAGGCGACTATGGCTACACCTTC	CASSRTGDYGYTF
TRBD1	once	TRBV27	TRBJ1-4	TGTGCCAGCAGACCGGGACAGGGGAATGAAAAACTGTTTTTT	CASRPGQGNEKLFF
TRBD1	.	TRBV27	TRBJ1-3	TGTGCCAGCAGTCCCGGACAGGGGAGGGACACCATATATTTT	CASSPGQGRDTIYF
.	.	TRBV11-2	TRBJ2-2	TGTGCCAGCAGCTCCTTAGTCGCGCGCGCCGGGGAGCTGTTTTTT	CASSSLVARAGELFF
.	few	TRBV3-1/TRBV3-2	TRBJ1-1	TGTGCCAGCAGCCAAGGGGGGCGTGGGGCTTTCTTT	CASSQGGRGAFF
.	once	TRBV18	TRBJ1-2	TGTGCCAGCTCACCGGACACAACCTATGGCTACACCTTC	CASSPDTTYGYTF
.	.	TRBV7-9	TRBJ1-3	TGTGCCAGCAGCTTAGGAGGGTCCTTAGGAAACACCATATATTTT	CASSLGGSLGNTIYF
TRBD1	.	TRBV24-1	TRBJ1-5	TGTGCCACCAGTGATCCGGGACAGGGGGCTCAGCCCCAGCATTTT	CATSDPGQGAQPQHF
.	.	TRBV18	TRBJ1-3	TGTGCCAGCTCACCTGGGTACGGGTCCTCTGGAAACACCATATATTTT	CASSPGYGSSGNTIYF
TRBD2	.	TRBV6-2/TRBV6-3	TRBJ2-2	TGTGCCAGCAGCCCCGGGACTAGCGGGGGGCTTGCGAACACCGGGGAGCTGTTTTTT	CASSPGTSGGLANTGELFF
TRBD1	.	TRBV6-5	TRBJ1-5	TGTGCCAGTGACCGACAGGGCGATCAGCCCCAGCATTTT	CASDRQGDQPQHF
TRBD1	once	TRBV5-4	TRBJ1-5	TGTGCCAGCAGCTTGCGGGGACAGGGGGCCATGGGGCCCCAGCATTTT	CASSLRGQGAMGPQHF
.	once	TRBV18	TRBJ1-4	TGTGCCAGCTCACCAGACACCTTGCAAACTAATGAAAAACTGTTTTTT	CASSPDTLQTNEKLFF
TRBD2	.	TRBV29-1	TRBJ2-1	TGCAGCGTTGAAGAAACTAGCGGTGTAGCCGATGAGCAGTTCTTC	CSVEETSGVADEQFF